This TCR beta chain originates from a study of PD-1 blockade in classical Hodgkin lymphoma. Study context: It was nivolumab at 3 mg/kg, given intravenously every 2 weeks, that patients received.

On this clone: The target antigen is unknown.

Trimming stripped 4 bases from V and 3 bases from J, with 10 bases between. The CDR3 runs 13 residues. Germline lookup yields CDR1 SGHNT and CDR2 YYREEE (reference sequence). Profiling relied on immunoSEQ multiplex PCR, and the TCRdb table lists in-frame clones only, not all of them. The sample carries about 13,000 clones, around nine tenths recorded once. Findings of the study overall: Undefined causes, possibly disease activity or prior therapy, underlie the repertoire differences. The study found that TCR diversity rose significantly by C4D1 in CD4+ but not CD8+ cells. At baseline, newly diagnosed patients reportedly showed less TCR diversity than healthy donors.

All patients experienced relapse after autologous stem cell transplantation, and brentuximab vedotin exposure was variable. The source is a human donor with classical Hodgkin lymphoma. Source: peripheral blood mononuclear cells (PBMCs), taken at baseline. V is TRBV5-4 and J is TRBJ1-2; maybe TRBD1 (5 bases). This chain's CDR3 is CASSVQDYYGYTF. The DNA for the CDR3 is TGTGCCAGCAGCGTACAGGACTACTATGGCTACACCTTC.